Shown below are 16 T cell receptor beta chains from a single sample sequenced in a study of blood T cells in healthy people across ages. Primers used in a second PCR of roughly 7 to 12 cycles were a sample-barcoded 5' primer and a J-beta primer mix. From the 5' RACE reads, TCRdb called clonotypes with MiXCR, one entry per CDR3 protein. Of 710,000 or so distinct CDR3 sequences listed, about 32% were seen once; the top ten hold less than 20%. Sequencing was carried out using blood. These receptors originate from an elderly woman in good health.

V gene TRBV18 combines with J gene TRBJ2-7, with D perhaps matching TRBD1 or TRBD2 (6 bases each). This CDR3 is 15 amino acids long. CDR1 and CDR2 from the germline V gene are KGHSH and LQKENI. V lost 2 bases and J 7 bases, leaving 18 bases between the germline ends. CDR3 region: CASSPEKGGYNEQYF. CDR3 nucleotide sequence: TGTGCCAGCTCACCAGAAAAGGGGGGATACAATGAGCAGTACTTC.

Comment on this clonotype: This may come from a read error, since a much larger clone is one base off. The chain uses TRBV30 and TRBJ1-4, with unresolved D. V dropped 2 bases and J dropped 8 bases, with 9 bases sitting between them. This CDR3 is built from 12 residues. Germline CDR1 is GTSNPN and CDR2 is SVGIG (reference sequence). The CDR3 DNA is TGTGCCTGGAGTTTCGGCGGGGAAAAACTGTTTTTT. Its translation is CAWSFGGEKLFF.

This sequence joins TRBV7-2 and TRBJ2-7; D might be TRBD1 or TRBD2, each matching 6 bases. The CDR3 loop spans 17 amino acids. Between the trimmed V and J ends, which lost 3 bases and 2 bases, there was a span of 20 bases. Germline CDR1 reads SGHTA; CDR2 reads FQGNSA. The CDR3 DNA sequence: TGTGCCAGCAGCTTTTCCGGGGGCGGGCTCGGTACCTACGAGCAGTACTTC. The encoded protein is CASSFSGGGLGTYEQYF.

This clonotype has a handful of counts. The chain employs TRBV20-1 and TRBJ1-1, with D perhaps matching TRBD1 (6 bases). The CDR3 totals 11 residues. The germline V and J ends were trimmed by 3 bases and 5 bases, with 7 bases remaining between them. Germline values: CDR1 DFQATT, CDR2 SNEGSKA (reference sequence). In nucleotides, the CDR3 is TGCAGTGCTAGTAGGGGGACTGAAGCTTTCTTT. Translated, it gives CSASRGTEAFF.

The J gene is TRBJ1-2, the V gene TRBV6-2 or TRBV6-3; D might be TRBD1 (6 bases). The CDR3 has 13 residues. V dropped 9 bases and J dropped 2 bases, with 13 bases sitting between them. From germline, CDR1 is MNHEY and CDR2 SVGEGT. CDR3 region: CASLNRDNYGYTF. The CDR3 DNA sequence: TGTGCCAGTTTAAACAGGGACAACTATGGCTACACCTTC.

This clonotype was recorded many times. The J gene is TRBJ2-1, the V gene TRBV7-9, with 7 bases identical to TRBD2. The CDR3 is 16 amino acids. The germline V gene has CDR1 SEHNR and CDR2 FQNEAQ (reference sequence). V trimming: 1 base; J trimming: 15 bases; junction bases outside the gene matches: 18. CDR3 sequence: CASSLDLPVTQRGLFF. The CDR3 nucleotides are TGTGCCAGCAGCTTAGACCTACCCGTCACGCAGCGGGGTCTGTTCTTC.

With respect to this clonotype: A single base separates this from a much larger clone, so it may be a read error. The CDR3 protein is CVSSPGQVHEQYF. The CDR3 nucleotides read TGTGTCAGTAGTCCGGGACAGGTACACGAGCAGTACTTC. The rearrangement links TRBV2 to TRBJ2-7; 8 bases line up with TRBD1. Germline V gene data show CDR1 as SNHLY and CDR2 as FYNNEI. The CDR3 covers 13 residues.

A remark on this clonotype: One base away lies a much larger clone, so this may be a sequencing read error. The V gene is TRBV20-1, the J gene TRBJ1-1; D ambiguous. Germline CDR1 reads DFQATT; CDR2 reads SNEGSKA (reference sequence). The CDR3 loop spans 14 amino acids. The CDR3 sequence: CSAMVTGTNTEVFF. The CDR3, as DNA: TGCAGTGCAATGGTAACGGGAACGAACACTGAAGTTTTCTTT.

Many counts were recorded for this clonotype. A much larger clonotype is one base distant, so this may be a read error. This rearrangement joins TRBV15 to TRBJ2-3; no reliable D call. Trimming took off 5 bases at V and 2 bases at J, with 11 bases between the two ends. Germline V gene sequence: CDR1 LNHNV, CDR2 YYDKDF (reference sequence). The CDR3 has 14 residues. The CDR3: CATSRRSYTDTQYF. The CDR3 coding sequence is TGTGCCACCAGCCGCCGGAGTTACACAGATACGCAGTATTTT.

Only a few counts were recorded for this clonotype. The rearrangement links TRBV7-2 to TRBJ2-2; D is ambiguous. The ends were cut back, 7 bases at V and 4 bases at J, with 13 bases in the middle. This CDR3 spans 14 amino acids. The germline gives CDR1 SGHTA, CDR2 FQGNSA. This chain's CDR3 is CASTHNPGTGELFF. The CDR3 DNA reads as TGTGCCAGCACCCATAACCCGGGCACCGGGGAGCTGTTTTTT.

On this clonotype: An end of the junction does not agree with germline; a read error may underlie this. The genes are TRBV3-1 and TRBJ2-1; D unresolved. The CDR3 extends over 12 amino acids. Per germline, CDR1 LGHDT and CDR2 YNNKEL (reference sequence). The CDR3 DNA sequence: TGTGTCAGCAGCCAATCCTACAATGAGCAGTTCTTC. Amino acid sequence: CVSSQSYNEQFF.

This clonotype came up many times. This chain uses TRBV3-1 with TRBJ2-3, with 7 bases lining up with TRBD1. Germline CDR1 reads LGHDT; CDR2 reads YNNKEL (reference sequence). V was pared by 3 bases and J by 6 bases, with 6 bases of the junction left unmatched. The CDR3 extends over 14 amino acids. CDR3 sequence: CASSQTGIPDTQYF. CDR3 DNA: TGTGCCAGCAGCCAGACAGGGATCCCGGATACGCAGTATTTT.

This clonotype was counted at least ten times. The J gene is TRBJ2-3, the V gene TRBV10-3; 7 nucleotides line up with TRBD1. The V gene's germline CDR1 is ENHRY and CDR2 SYGVKD. The CDR3 loop spans 13 amino acids. Trimming at V came to 6 bases and at J to 4 bases, leaving 4 bases not matched to a gene. The CDR3 DNA reads as TGTGCCATCAGATCGACAGGGTCAGATACGCAGTATTTT. Residues: CAIRSTGSDTQYF.

The sample holds many counts of this clonotype. The gene calls are TRBV4-1 and TRBJ1-1, with D possibly matching TRBD1 (6 bases). The germline V and J ends were trimmed by 4 bases and 5 bases, with 17 bases remaining between them. The length of the CDR3 is 15 residues. Germline CDR1 is MGHRA and CDR2 is YSYEKL. In nucleotides, the CDR3 is TGCGCCAGCAGCCTTCACAGGGCGGGAAGGACTGAAGCTTTCTTT. As protein: CASSLHRAGRTEAFF.

The rearrangement joins TRBV7-2 to TRBJ2-4, with 13 nucleotides matching TRBD2. The V gene's germline CDR1 is SGHTA and CDR2 FQGNSA. The length of the CDR3 is 17 residues. Trimming removed 5 bases from V and 0 bases from J; junction bases left unmatched: 4. CDR3 protein: CASSLGLAGVAKNIQYF. The CDR3 DNA reads as TGTGCCAGCAGCCTCGGACTAGCGGGGGTAGCCAAAAACATTCAGTACTTC.

V and J are TRBV12-3 or TRBV12-4 and TRBJ2-3; no reliable D call. This CDR3 is built from 13 residues. The V and J ends lost 4 bases and 6 bases respectively, with 11 bases between them. In DNA form, the CDR3 reads TGTGCCAGCAGTTGGGTGAGCCCTGATACGCAGTATTTT. This encodes CASSWVSPDTQYF.